This passage covers 20 T cell receptor beta chains from one sample sequenced in a study of CD8 T cells in ankylosing spondylitis. Antigen specificity for these receptors is unknown. TCRdb reprocessed the 5' RACE reads via MiXCR and lists one record per CDR3 protein. The sample includes hundreds of thousands of distinct CDR3 sequences, 10% to 15% seen only once; the top ten take less than 0.65%. Study-wide findings and caveats: Seven or eight highly homologous variants formed a TCR beta motif that appeared characteristic of ankylosing spondylitis blood.

Sequencing input: blood, either unsorted or a sorted T cell fraction (not recorded which). Receptor source: a male donor with ankylosing spondylitis.

This clonotype was recorded a few times. The CDR3 loop reads CSARQGLVGYTF. The CDR3 nucleotides are TGCAGTGCTAGACAGGGACTCGTTGGTTATACCTTC. The rearrangement joins TRBV20-1 to TRBJ1-2; D possibly corresponds to TRBD1 (5 bases). The germline V gene has CDR1 DFQATT and CDR2 SNEGSKA (reference sequence). The length of the CDR3 is 12 residues. V lost 2 bases, J lost 14 bases, and 18 bases lay in between.

The chain joins TRBV20-1 to TRBJ1-5; 8 bases agree with TRBD1. Germline CDR1 and CDR2: DFQATT and SNEGSKA (reference sequence). The CDR3 is 15 amino acids. V shed 0 bases, J shed 9 bases, and the junction held 10 bases outside the gene matches. The CDR3 loop reads CSARDPRQGIGPQHF. CDR3 coding DNA: TGCAGTGCTAGAGATCCTCGACAGGGGATAGGGCCCCAGCATTTT.

The chain combines TRBV24-1 with TRBJ2-5; TRBD1 aligns across 7 bases. The junction had 7 bases not matched to a gene; V was cut back by 1 base and J by 3 bases. The length of the CDR3 is 16 residues. In germline, CDR1 is KGHDR, CDR2 SFDVKD. CDR3 sequence: CATSDFDRDREETQYF. The CDR3, as DNA: TGTGCCACCAGTGATTTTGACAGGGATCGGGAAGAGACCCAGTACTTC.

The sample holds a few counts of this clonotype. The rearrangement links TRBV5-1 to TRBJ2-6; tentative D call: TRBD1 (6 bases). This CDR3 contains 19 residues. The V and J ends lost 1 base and 0 bases respectively, with 17 bases between them. CDR1 is SGHRS, CDR2 YFSETQ, per germline. This CDR3 reads CASSLSRGPLFSGANVLTF. The DNA for the CDR3 is TGCGCCAGCAGCTTGTCCAGGGGCCCCTTATTCTCTGGGGCCAACGTCCTGACTTTC.

The sample holds a few counts of this clonotype. V and J are TRBV18 and TRBJ2-5, with 9 bases identical to TRBD1. In germline, CDR1 is KGHSH, CDR2 LQKENI. Trimming cost V 0 bases and J 6 bases; bases outside gene matches: 5. This CDR3 is 15 amino acids long. This CDR3 reads CASSPPGQGRKTQYF. The CDR3 coding sequence is TGTGCCAGCTCACCACCGGGACAGGGTAGGAAGACCCAGTACTTC.

The V call is TRBV6-2 or TRBV6-3, the J call TRBJ2-7; the match to TRBD2 covers 7 bases. From germline, CDR1 is MNHEY and CDR2 SVGEGT. V trimming: 6 bases; J trimming: 2 bases; junction bases outside the gene matches: 4. The CDR3 totals 13 residues. CDR3: CASRRELAYEQYF. In nucleotides, the CDR3 is TGTGCCAGCAGGCGGGAGTTAGCCTACGAGCAGTACTTC.

This clonotype was counted between two and nine times. This rearrangement joins TRBV5-1 to TRBJ2-3; 10 bases are a match to TRBD1. Germline CDR1 is SGHRS and CDR2 is YFSETQ. The CDR3 consists of 14 residues. Trimming removed 4 bases from V and 4 bases from J; junction bases left unmatched: 3. CDR3 nucleotide sequence: TGCGCCAGCAGCGTGGACAGGGGGGCAGATACGCAGTATTTT. As protein: CASSVDRGADTQYF.

V gene TRBV5-1 combines with J gene TRBJ2-1; maybe TRBD1 (6 bases). V was trimmed by 3 bases and J by 4 bases, leaving 14 bases between them. The germline CDR1 and CDR2 sequences are SGHRS and YFSETQ. The CDR3 contains 15 residues. As DNA, the CDR3 is TGCGCCAGCAGCTACCCGGGACAACCATACAATGAGCAGTTCTTC. Protein sequence: CASSYPGQPYNEQFF.

This sequence joins TRBV12-3 or TRBV12-4 and TRBJ1-2, with D perhaps TRBD1 (5 bases). The CDR3 has 14 amino acids. Between the trimmed V and J ends, which lost 2 bases and 1 base, there was a span of 8 bases. CDR3 in amino acids: CASSLSQGNYGYTF. The CDR3 DNA follows: TGTGCCAGCAGTTTATCCCAGGGTAACTATGGCTACACCTTC.

A word on this clonotype: A much larger clone differs from this one at a single base, so this may be a read error. The chain joins TRBV6-5 to TRBJ2-5, with D perhaps being TRBD1 or TRBD2 (5 bases each). Germline loops: CDR1 MNHEY, CDR2 SVGAGI. CDR3 length: 14 residues. Trimming stripped 1 base from V and 5 bases from J, with 11 bases between. CDR3 sequence reads: CASSYWQGGETQYF. CDR3 nucleotides: TGTGCCAGCAGTTACTGGCAGGGCGGGGAGACCCAGTACTTC.

The table lists this clonotype with a few counts. The V gene is TRBV20-1, the J gene TRBJ1-1; no definite D call. V was cut by 3 bases and J by 10 bases, with 18 bases left in between. Germline V lookup: CDR1 DFQATT, CDR2 SNEGSKA (reference sequence). CDR3 length equals 13 residues. For the CDR3, the DNA is TGCAGTGCTAGGGATCTGTGGCCAGAGGGAGCTTTCTTT. Its translation: CSARDLWPEGAFF.

At least ten counts were recorded for this clonotype. The J gene is TRBJ2-3, the V gene TRBV29-1; D perhaps matches TRBD1 (6 bases). CDR3 length: 14 residues. The germline V gene encodes CDR1 SQVTM and CDR2 ANQGSEA. Trimming removed 6 bases from V and 1 base from J, with 14 bases in between. CDR3 bases: TGCAGCGTACAGGGCGGGTCCCGCACAGATACGCAGTATTTT. Its protein is CSVQGGSRTDTQYF.

The chain recombines TRBV20-1 with TRBJ1-2; D gene ambiguous. V was cut by 2 bases and J by 4 bases, with 11 bases left in between. The CDR3 is made up of 13 amino acids. Germline CDR1 reads DFQATT; CDR2 reads SNEGSKA (reference sequence). The CDR3 bases are TGCAGTGCTAGACTGGTTTACAGCTATGGCTACACCTTC. It encodes CSARLVYSYGYTF.

This clonotype came up a few times. The chain joins TRBV11-2 to TRBJ2-1, with D perhaps TRBD1 (5 bases). V lost 3 bases and J lost 2, with 8 bases in between. This CDR3 has 14 amino acids. Germline V CDR1 and CDR2: SGHAT, FQNNGV. DNA of the CDR3: TGTGCCAGCAGCTTCGGACACACCTACAATGAGCAGTTCTTC. Protein sequence: CASSFGHTYNEQFF.

This clonotype was counted ten times or more. The gene calls are TRBV6-6 and TRBJ1-2; D might be TRBD1 (5 bases). This CDR3 is built from 11 residues. The V and J ends lost 2 bases and 10 bases respectively, with 8 bases between them. Germline V gene data show CDR1 as MNHNY and CDR2 as SVGAGI (reference sequence). The CDR3 protein is CASSYGGSYTF. CDR3 coding DNA: TGTGCCAGCAGTTACGGGGGTTCCTACACCTTC.

As to this clonotype: Its ends do not fully match the called genes, so a read error is possible. V usage is TRBV5-5 and J usage is TRBJ2-3; tentatively, D is TRBD1 (5 bases). CDR1 SGHKS and CDR2 YYEKEE come from the germline V gene (reference sequence). This CDR3 contains 15 residues. The CDR3 here is CASSLGGGRTGTQYF. For the CDR3, the DNA is TGTGCCAGCAGCTTGGGAGGCGGACGCACAGGTACGCAGTATTTT.

Of note for this clonotype: Being one base from a much bigger clone, this may be a read error. Here the CDR3 omits its conserved ending phenylalanine or tryptophan, so a read error is the likely source. The chain has TRBV6-9 and TRBJ2-2; the D is unclear. Germline CDR1 is MNHGY and CDR2 is SVAAGI. The CDR3 is 14 amino acids. V dropped 5 bases and J dropped 3 bases, with 10 bases sitting between them. The DNA for the CDR3 is TGTGCCAGCAGTCCCGATGGGGACACCGGGGAGCTGTTTCTT. Encoded protein: CASSPDGDTGELFL.

This clonotype was observed a few times. The chain recombines TRBV29-1 with TRBJ2-1, with D perhaps matching TRBD2 (7 bases). Trimming cost V 4 bases and J 7 bases, with 26 bases left between them. CDR1 is SQVTM and CDR2 is ANQGSEA in the germline V gene. This CDR3 spans 17 amino acids. The CDR3 protein is CSVGGGRGAMVRNEQFF. The CDR3, as DNA: TGCAGCGTTGGGGGGGGGCGCGGGGCAATGGTCCGTAATGAGCAGTTCTTC.

This clonotype was seen only a few times. The rearrangement links TRBV7-2 to TRBJ1-1; D unclear. The CDR3 has 14 amino acids. Germline values: CDR1 SGHTA, CDR2 FQGNSA. V was cut by 0 bases and J by 4 bases, with 9 bases left in between. CDR3 residues: CASSLARRVTEAFF. The CDR3 DNA reads as TGTGCCAGCAGCTTAGCGCGTAGGGTCACTGAAGCTTTCTTT.

This clonotype has just a few counts. The chain has TRBV20-1 and TRBJ2-2; D not certain. The CDR3 extends over 14 amino acids. CDR1 and CDR2 from the germline V gene are DFQATT and SNEGSKA (reference sequence). V lost 3 bases to trimming and J lost 0 bases, with 8 bases between them. CDR3 nucleotides: TGCAGTGCTAGTTCGGTTGCGAACACCGGGGAGCTGTTTTTT. Protein product: CSASSVANTGELFF.